This TCR beta chain was obtained from a study of CD8 T cells in ankylosing spondylitis. Ten or more counts support this clonotype. TCRdb passed the 5' RACE reads through MiXCR, listing each CDR3 protein once. In the table there are approximately 260,000 distinct CDR3 sequences, 18% of which are singletons. The CDR3 totals 15 residues. V lost 0 bases to trimming and J lost 1 base, with 7 bases between them. Germline CDR1 and CDR2: MGHRA and YSYEKL. V is TRBV4-1 and J is TRBJ2-1; weak D call: TRBD1 (6 bases). The receptor was isolated from a male donor with ankylosing spondylitis or in good health (not recorded which). Sequencing was carried out using blood, either unsorted or a sorted T cell fraction (not recorded which). As DNA, the CDR3 is TGCGCCAGCAGCCAAGACAGGGGTTCCTACAATGAGCAGTTCTTC. Its protein is CASSQDRGSYNEQFF.